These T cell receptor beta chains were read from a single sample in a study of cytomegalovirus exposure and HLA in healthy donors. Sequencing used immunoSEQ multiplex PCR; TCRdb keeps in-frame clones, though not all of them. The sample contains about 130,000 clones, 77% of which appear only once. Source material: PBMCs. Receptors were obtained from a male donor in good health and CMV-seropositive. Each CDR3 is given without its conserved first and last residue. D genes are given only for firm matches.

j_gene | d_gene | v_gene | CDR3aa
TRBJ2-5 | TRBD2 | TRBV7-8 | ASSPPLRLAGETQY
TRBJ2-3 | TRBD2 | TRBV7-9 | ASSWTSGGTDTQY
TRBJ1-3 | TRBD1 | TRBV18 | ASSLGQDSGNTIY
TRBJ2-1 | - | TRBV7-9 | SSSFAGNSHNEQF
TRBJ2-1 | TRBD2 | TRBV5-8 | ASRAGLAGGRNEQF
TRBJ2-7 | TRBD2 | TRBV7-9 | ASRPWTSGGMDEQY
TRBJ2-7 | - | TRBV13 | ASSLVVRAYEQY
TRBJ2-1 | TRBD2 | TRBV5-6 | ASSFGGIYNEQF
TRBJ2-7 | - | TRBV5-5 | ASSLPLYSGYEQY
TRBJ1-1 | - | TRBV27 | ASSFEGRDTEAF
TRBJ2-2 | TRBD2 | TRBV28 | ASSLFGTSGSSGELF
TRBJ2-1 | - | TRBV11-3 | ASSAREVSPYNEQF
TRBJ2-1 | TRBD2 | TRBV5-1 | ASSPGLAGGPLHEQF
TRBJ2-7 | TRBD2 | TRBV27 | ASSSHGGGSYEQY